This T cell receptor (beta chain) derives from a study of cytomegalovirus exposure and HLA in healthy donors. Study conclusions and caveats: Rarity marked most TCR sequences, yet some public TCRs occurred in many donors. A missense variant in DCLRE1C was later tied to TCR beta V- and J-gene trimming. Judged likely to be a sequencing artifact was a cluster of highly shared sequence variants.

Regarding this clone: Its antigen is not known.

In the PCR, 60 Vbeta and 13 Jbeta primers were used. The method was immunoSEQ multiplex PCR; TCRdb's version includes in-frame clones alone and lacks a portion of them. The sample lists about 170,000 clones, around 73% occurring once. Whereas donors were nominally healthy upon sampling, unrecorded immune exposures were probable. Sample: PBMCs. The receptor comes from a woman between 18 and 29 years old in good health and CMV-seropositive.

CDR3 sequence: CASSSSGTGWNTIYF. CDR3 in DNA: TGTGCCAGCAGTTCCTCGGGGACAGGGTGGAACACCATATATTTT. The V gene is TRBV6-5, the J gene TRBJ1-3, with TRBD1 identical over 9 bases. Germline trimming cut 4 bases from V and 7 bases from J; bases unmatched to any gene: 8. This CDR3 is built from 15 residues. CDR1 is MNHEY and CDR2 is SVGAGI in the germline V gene.